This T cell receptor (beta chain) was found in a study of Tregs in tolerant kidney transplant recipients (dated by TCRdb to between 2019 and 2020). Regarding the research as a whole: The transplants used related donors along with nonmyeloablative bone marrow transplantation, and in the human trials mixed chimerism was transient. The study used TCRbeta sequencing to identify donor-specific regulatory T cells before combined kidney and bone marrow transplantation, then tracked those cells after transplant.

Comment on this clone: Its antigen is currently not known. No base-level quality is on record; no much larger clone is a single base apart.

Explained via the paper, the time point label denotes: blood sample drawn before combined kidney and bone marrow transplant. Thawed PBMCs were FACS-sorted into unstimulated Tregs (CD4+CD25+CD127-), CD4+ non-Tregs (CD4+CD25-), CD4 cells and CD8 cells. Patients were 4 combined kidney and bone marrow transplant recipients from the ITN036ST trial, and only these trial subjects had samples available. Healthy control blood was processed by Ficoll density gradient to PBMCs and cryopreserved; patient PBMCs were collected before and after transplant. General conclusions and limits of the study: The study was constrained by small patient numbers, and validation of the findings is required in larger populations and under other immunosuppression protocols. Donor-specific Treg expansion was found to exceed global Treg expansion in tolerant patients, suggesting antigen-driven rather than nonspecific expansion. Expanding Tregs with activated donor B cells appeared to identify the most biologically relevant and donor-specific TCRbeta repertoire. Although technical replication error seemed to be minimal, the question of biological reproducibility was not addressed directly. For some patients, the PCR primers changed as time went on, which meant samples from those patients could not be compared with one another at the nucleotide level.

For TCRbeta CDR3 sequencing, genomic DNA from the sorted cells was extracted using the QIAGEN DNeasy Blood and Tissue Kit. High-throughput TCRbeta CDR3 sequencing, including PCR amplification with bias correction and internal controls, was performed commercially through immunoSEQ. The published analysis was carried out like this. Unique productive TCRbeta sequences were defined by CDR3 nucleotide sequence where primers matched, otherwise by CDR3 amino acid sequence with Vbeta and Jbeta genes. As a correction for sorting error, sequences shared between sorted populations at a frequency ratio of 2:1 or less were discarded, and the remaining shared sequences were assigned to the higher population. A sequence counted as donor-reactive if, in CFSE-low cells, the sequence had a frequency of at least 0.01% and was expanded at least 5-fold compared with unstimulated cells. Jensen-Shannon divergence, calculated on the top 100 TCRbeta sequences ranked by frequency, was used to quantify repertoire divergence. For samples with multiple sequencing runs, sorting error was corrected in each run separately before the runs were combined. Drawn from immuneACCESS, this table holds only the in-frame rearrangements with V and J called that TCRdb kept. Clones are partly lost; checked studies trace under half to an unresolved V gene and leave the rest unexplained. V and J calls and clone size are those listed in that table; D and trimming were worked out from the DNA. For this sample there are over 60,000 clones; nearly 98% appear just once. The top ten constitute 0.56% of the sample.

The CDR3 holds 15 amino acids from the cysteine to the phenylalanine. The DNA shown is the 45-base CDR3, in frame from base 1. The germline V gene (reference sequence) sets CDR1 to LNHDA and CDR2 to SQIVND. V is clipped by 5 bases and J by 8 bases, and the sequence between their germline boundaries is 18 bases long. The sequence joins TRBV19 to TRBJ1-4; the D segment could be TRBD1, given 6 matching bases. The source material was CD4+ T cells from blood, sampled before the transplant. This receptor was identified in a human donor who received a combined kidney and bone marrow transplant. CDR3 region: CASSFRTDFGEKLFF. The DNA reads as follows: TGTGCCAGTAGTTTTCGGACAGATTTTGGGGAAAAACTGTTTTTT.